This T cell receptor beta chain was sequenced for a study of blood T cell repertoires in COVID-19. Method: immunoSEQ multiplex PCR; TCRdb's copy keeps in-frame clones and lacks some. The repertoire has approximately 200,000 clones, roughly 87% of them found once; the top ten carry under 2.5%. Trimming stripped 6 bases from V and 2 bases from J, with 5 bases between. Germline-derived CDR1 and CDR2 are LGHNT and FRNRAP. The CDR3 extends over 11 amino acids. The rearrangement links TRBV12-5 to TRBJ2-7; D remains unclear. The sample taken for sequencing was peripheral blood. This TCR derives from a man aged 40-50 years with active or convalescent COVID-19. CDR3 protein: CASGLAYEQYF. The CDR3 nucleotides are TGTGCTAGTGGCCTCGCCTACGAGCAGTACTTC.